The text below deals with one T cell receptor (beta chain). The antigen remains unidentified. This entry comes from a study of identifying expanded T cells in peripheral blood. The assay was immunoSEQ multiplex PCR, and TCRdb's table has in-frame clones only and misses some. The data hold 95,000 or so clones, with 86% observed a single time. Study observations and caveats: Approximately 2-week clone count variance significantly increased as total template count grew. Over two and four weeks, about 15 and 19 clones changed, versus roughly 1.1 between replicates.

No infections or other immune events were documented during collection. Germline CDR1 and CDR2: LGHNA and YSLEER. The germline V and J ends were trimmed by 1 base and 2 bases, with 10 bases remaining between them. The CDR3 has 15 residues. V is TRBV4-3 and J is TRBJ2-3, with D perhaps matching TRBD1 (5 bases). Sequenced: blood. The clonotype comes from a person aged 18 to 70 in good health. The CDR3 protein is CASSQVAGFTDTQYF. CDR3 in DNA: TGCGCCAGCAGCCAAGTGGCAGGGTTCACAGATACGCAGTATTTT.